This T cell receptor (beta chain) was documented in a study of CD8 T cells in ankylosing spondylitis. Findings of the study overall: Ankylosing spondylitis blood seemed to carry a telltale TCR beta motif made of fewer than 10 highly homologous variants. Reactive arthritis synovial fluid and blood previously showed some of these motif variants. According to the report, clones linked to the disease were significantly enriched in matched synovial fluid samples taken from ankylosing spondylitis patients.

Notes on this clonotype: The antigen is not known.

Quantitative barcoded 5'-RACE was used to prepare TCR beta libraries. TCRdb independently ran MiXCR on the 5' RACE reads; one entry per CDR3 protein. The sample consists of some 150,000 distinct CDR3 sequences, around 43% of them appearing once. Trimming cost V 0 bases and J 4 bases; bases outside gene matches: 9. This CDR3 spans 19 amino acids. Germline values: CDR1 LGHNA, CDR2 YSLEER. Input material: synovial fluid, either unsorted or a sorted T cell fraction (not recorded which). The TCR was taken from a male donor with ankylosing spondylitis. The chain employs TRBV4-3 and TRBJ2-2; TRBD2 matches 12 bases. The CDR3 sequence is CASSQEILAGGPGTGELFF. CDR3 DNA sequence: TGCGCCAGCAGCCAAGAAATCCTAGCGGGAGGGCCCGGCACCGGGGAGCTGTTTTTT.